The 21 T cell receptor beta chains reported below all come from one sample, sequenced in a study of T cell responses to AZD1222 COVID-19 vaccine. The assay was immunoSEQ multiplex PCR, and TCRdb's table has in-frame clones only and misses some. The table lists about 200,000 clones, 80% to 90% of them singletons. This sample comprised peripheral blood, obtained on day 0 of AZD1222 vaccination. The source of these receptors is an adult in good health.

This chain uses TRBV12-3 or TRBV12-4 with TRBJ1-2, with D maybe TRBD1 (5 bases). The CDR3 has 12 residues. With 7 bases removed from V and 8 bases from J, the gap between germline ends came to 14 bases. The DNA of the CDR3 is TGTGCCAGCAAGTCAGGGTTAGGAGGCTACACCTTC. Translated, it gives CASKSGLGGYTF.

This chain uses TRBV3-1 (or the pseudogene TRBV3-2) with TRBJ1-2; tentatively, D is TRBD1 (5 bases). Between the trimmed V and J ends, which lost 4 bases and 6 bases, there was a span of 15 bases. From germline, CDR1 is LGHDT and CDR2 YNNKEL (reference sequence). The CDR3 consists of 14 residues. CDR3 bases: TGTGCCAGCAGCCTATTAGCCCGGGGGGATGGCTACACCTTC. This translates into CASSLLARGDGYTF.

This clone has just a few counts. The chain combines TRBV6-4 with TRBJ1-2, with D possibly TRBD1 on 6 matching bases. The CDR3 covers 15 residues. V was shortened by 2 bases and J by 5 bases, with 15 bases between the two germline ends. Germline CDR1 MRHNA, CDR2 SNTAGT. CDR3 nucleotide sequence: TGTGCCAGCAGTGACCGGCCAGGGGCGGGTTATGGCTACACCTTC. Protein product: CASSDRPGAGYGYTF.

V and J are TRBV3-1 (or the pseudogene TRBV3-2) and TRBJ1-3, with a weak D call TRBD1 (5 bases). Germline V CDR1 and CDR2: LGHDT, YNNKEL (reference sequence). V was shortened by 1 base and J by 0 bases, with 13 bases between the two germline ends. The CDR3 runs to 17 residues. The CDR3, as DNA: TGTGCCAGCAGCCAAGTGGGAGGGGCCGACTCTGGAAACACCATATATTTT. As protein: CASSQVGGADSGNTIYF.

This clone was seen once. The CDR3 loop is CASSEAQLRGYGYTF. The CDR3 DNA sequence: TGTGCCAGCAGTGAAGCACAGCTAAGGGGCTATGGCTACACCTTC. The chain recombines TRBV6-1 with TRBJ1-2; possibly TRBD1 for D (5 bases). Germline CDR1 and CDR2: MNHNS and SASEGT. CDR3 size: 15 residues. The germline V and J ends were trimmed by 0 bases and 4 bases, with 12 bases remaining between them.

The gene calls are TRBV7-3 and TRBJ2-4; 8 nucleotides line up with TRBD2. The CDR3 is 15 amino acids. Germline lookup yields CDR1 SGHTA and CDR2 FQGTGA. V shed 5 bases, J shed 1 base, and the junction held 4 bases outside the gene matches. CDR3 in DNA: TGTGCCAGCAGCGCTGGCGGGGGGGCCAAAAACATTCAGTACTTC. Translation gives CASSAGGGAKNIQYF.

The V call is TRBV19, the J call TRBJ1-1, with a tentative D call TRBD1 (6 bases). V gave up 6 bases and J gave up 3 bases, with 11 bases separating them. Germline V lookup: CDR1 LNHDA, CDR2 SQIVND (reference sequence). This CDR3 region has 13 residues. The chain's CDR3 is CASSGQTHTEAFF. CDR3 sequence (DNA): TGTGCCAGTAGCGGACAGACTCACACTGAAGCTTTCTTT.

This clone appeared once. The gene calls are TRBV5-4 and TRBJ2-7, with D hard to call. Germline V gene sequence: CDR1 SGHNT, CDR2 YYREEE (reference sequence). CDR3 length: 11 amino acids. The ends were cut back, 0 bases at V and 3 bases at J, with 1 base in the middle. Here the CDR3 DNA reads TGTGCCAGCAGCTTGGACTACGAGCAGTACTTC. Its protein is CASSLDYEQYF.

The CDR3 sequence: CSVEDQGAEQYF. The CDR3 DNA follows: TGCAGCGTTGAAGATCAGGGGGCCGAGCAGTACTTC. This chain connects TRBV29-1 to TRBJ2-7; 8 bases map to TRBD1. The V gene end was trimmed by 0 bases and the J gene end by 6 bases; junction bases not matched to a gene: 1. The CDR3 length is 12 residues. CDR1 and CDR2 (germline): SQVTM, ANQGSEA.

The chain combines TRBV30 with TRBJ2-7; TRBD1 agrees at 8 bases. After removal of 4 bases from V and 3 bases from J, the junction contained 14 bases not matched to a gene. Germline CDR1 reads GTSNPN; CDR2 reads SVGIG (reference sequence). The CDR3 extends over 16 amino acids. DNA for the CDR3: TGTGCCTGGACCGTTCACTTCGGGGACAGGATCTACGAGCAGTACTTC. Its translation: CAWTVHFGDRIYEQYF.

This sequence joins TRBV14 and TRBJ1-6; D is undetermined. The CDR3 is made up of 15 amino acids. Germline V gene sequence: CDR1 SGHDN, CDR2 FVKESK. The V gene lost 0 bases and the J gene lost 7 bases, with 10 bases spanning the gap. CDR3 loop: CASSQDWALNSPLHF. CDR3 DNA: TGTGCCAGCAGCCAAGATTGGGCCTTGAATTCACCCCTCCACTTT.

The chain combines TRBV5-1 with TRBJ2-5, with 7 positions matching TRBD1. Looked up from germline, CDR1 is SGHRS and CDR2 is YFSETQ. This CDR3 comprises 18 residues. V shed 4 bases, J shed 2 bases, and the junction held 17 bases outside the gene matches. The DNA for the CDR3 is TGCGCCAGCAGCACCCGAGACCCTGACAGGGTTTGGCAAGAGACCCAGTACTTC. Protein product: CASSTRDPDRVWQETQYF.

This clone was detected once. In the same sample, other DNA sequences code for this CDR3. The gene calls are TRBV6-5 and TRBJ2-7, with D uncertain. CDR3 length: 11 residues. The ends were cut back, 6 bases at V and 3 bases at J, with 6 bases in the middle. The germline V gene encodes CDR1 MNHEY and CDR2 SVGAGI. CDR3 coding DNA: TGTGCCAGCAGCCGCGACTACGAGCAGTACTTC. This sequence encodes CASSRDYEQYF.

The chain couples TRBV28 to TRBJ1-3, with a weak D call TRBD1 (6 bases). V gave up 10 bases and J gave up 4 bases, with 23 bases separating them. CDR3 size: 16 residues. Germline V CDR1 and CDR2: MDHEN, SYDVKM. CDR3 nucleotides: TGTGCCACCTCCCCCCCCCAGGGGATAGGAGGAAACACCATATATTTT. It encodes CATSPPQGIGGNTIYF.

The DNA for the CDR3 is TGCGCCAGCAGCTATGGTAGCGGGGGGGCGTGGGAGACCCAGTACTTC. This encodes CASSYGSGGAWETQYF. J is TRBJ2-5 and V is TRBV5-1; 11 nucleotides agree with TRBD2. V lost 3 bases, J lost 5 bases, and 9 bases stayed unmatched. CDR3 size: 16 residues. CDR1 is SGHRS and CDR2 is YFSETQ in the germline V gene.

V gene TRBV19 combines with J gene TRBJ1-6; 10 nucleotides line up with TRBD1. The length of the CDR3 is 14 residues. The germline CDR1 and CDR2 sequences are LNHDA and SQIVND (reference sequence). Trimming removed 7 bases from V and 9 bases from J; junction bases left unmatched: 6. CDR3 residues: CASTPGQGSSPLHF. CDR3 bases: TGTGCCAGTACCCCGGGACAGGGGAGTTCACCCCTCCACTTT. The variable domain in full, with the rest retrieved from reference TRBV19 and TRBJ1-6, is DGGITQSPKYLFRKEGQNVTLSCEQNLNHDAMYWYRQDPGQGLRLIYYSQIVNDFQKGDIAEGYSVSREKKESFPLTVTSAQKNPTAFYLCASTPGQGSSPLHFGNGTRLTVT.

The genes are TRBV7-2 and TRBJ1-1; the D is unclear. Germline V gene sequence: CDR1 SGHTA, CDR2 FQGNSA. CDR3 length: 16 residues. The germline V and J ends were trimmed by 2 bases and 0 bases, with 13 bases remaining between them. The CDR3 DNA reads TGTGCCAGCAGCTTACAAACCTTCGCACTGAACACTGAAGCTTTCTTT. Its translation: CASSLQTFALNTEAFF.

This chain connects TRBV6-5 to TRBJ1-2; D perhaps matches TRBD1 (5 bases). V lost 0 bases, J lost 6 bases, and 8 bases lay in between. Per the germline V gene, CDR1 is MNHEY and CDR2 is SVGAGI. The CDR3 contains 13 residues. The CDR3 sequence is CASSYSRGDGYTF. CDR3 nucleotide sequence: TGTGCCAGCAGTTACTCGAGGGGAGATGGCTACACCTTC.

The genes are TRBV28 and TRBJ1-4, with unresolved D. CDR3 length: 17 amino acids. CDR1 is MDHEN, CDR2 SYDVKM, per germline. V lost 3 bases and J 0 bases, leaving 14 bases between the germline ends. CDR3 nucleotides: TGTGCCAGCAGTTTCTCGGCAGGTGGGGCAACTAATGAAAAACTGTTTTTT. It specifies CASSFSAGGATNEKLFF.

V gene TRBV29-1 combines with J gene TRBJ2-1; 7 bases are a match to TRBD2. The germline V gene has CDR1 SQVTM and CDR2 ANQGSEA. This CDR3 is 13 amino acids long. J gave up 4 bases and V 6 bases, and 6 bases lay outside the gene matches. This chain's CDR3 is CSVERGNYNEQFF. The DNA of the CDR3 is TGCAGCGTGGAGCGGGGAAATTACAATGAGCAGTTCTTC.

The chain is built from TRBV13 and TRBJ1-6, with 8 bases fitting TRBD1. Germline lookup yields CDR1 PRHDT and CDR2 FYEKMQ (reference sequence). The CDR3 runs 16 residues. The junction had 7 bases not matched to a gene; V was cut back by 0 bases and J by 9 bases. DNA of the CDR3: TGTGCCAGCAGCTTAGGTGGGACAGGTCGGGGTTCACCCCTCCACTTT. Translating it yields CASSLGGTGRGSPLHF.